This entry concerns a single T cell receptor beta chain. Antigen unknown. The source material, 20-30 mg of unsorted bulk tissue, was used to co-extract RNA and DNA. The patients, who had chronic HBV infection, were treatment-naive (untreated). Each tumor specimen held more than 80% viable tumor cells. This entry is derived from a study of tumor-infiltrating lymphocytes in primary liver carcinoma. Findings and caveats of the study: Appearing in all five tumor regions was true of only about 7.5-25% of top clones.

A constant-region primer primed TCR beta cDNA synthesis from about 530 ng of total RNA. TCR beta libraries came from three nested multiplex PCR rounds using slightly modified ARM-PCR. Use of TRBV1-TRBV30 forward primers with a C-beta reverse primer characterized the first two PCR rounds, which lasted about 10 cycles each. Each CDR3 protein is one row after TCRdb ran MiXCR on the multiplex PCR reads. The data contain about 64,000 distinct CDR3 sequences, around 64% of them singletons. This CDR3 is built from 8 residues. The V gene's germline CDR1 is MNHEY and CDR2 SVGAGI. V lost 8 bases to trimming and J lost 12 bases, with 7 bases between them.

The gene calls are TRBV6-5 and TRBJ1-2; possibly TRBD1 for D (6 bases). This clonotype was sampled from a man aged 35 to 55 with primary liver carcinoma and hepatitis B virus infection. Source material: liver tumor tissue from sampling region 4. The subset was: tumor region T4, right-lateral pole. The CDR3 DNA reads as TGTGCCAGCGGGGGCCACACCTTC. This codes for CASGGHTF.